The 17 T cell receptor beta chains given below trace back to one sample, sequenced in a study of CD8 T cells in Susac syndrome (dated by TCRdb to between 2019 and 2020). The library was built by means of the immunoSEQ multiplex PCR assay. RNA was extracted using the RNeasy kit, and about 0.5 to 1 microgram was reverse transcribed with random hexamers. The public reads were reanalyzed by TCRdb: fastp trimming at Q25, MiXCR alignment, in-frame beta chains only. Rows with one shared CDR3 protein collapse into an entry with the most common genes and DNA. The sample table records 350,000 to 550,000 distinct CDR3 sequences; 75% to 90% of these occur just once. In total, the top ten clones hold 0.12% of the sample. The source material was CD8+ T cells from PBMCs. These TCRs come from a human donor with multiple sclerosis.

The rearrangement uses TRBV6-1 and TRBJ1-1, with D unresolved. The CDR3 runs 15 residues. Trimming pared 0 bases from V and 11 bases from J, leaving 19 bases between. Germline V gives CDR1 MNHNS, CDR2 SASEGT. CDR3 sequence reads: CASSEAPLFQLEAFF. For the CDR3, the DNA is TGTGCCAGCAGTGAAGCGCCCTTGTTTCAACTTGAGGCTTTCTTT.

The rearrangement links TRBV10-1 to TRBJ2-2; 12 nucleotides align to TRBD1. V dropped 8 bases and J dropped 4; count of bases not matched to a gene: 2. Germline V gene data show CDR1 as WNHNN and CDR2 as SYGVQD (reference sequence). The CDR3 extends over 14 amino acids. CDR3 DNA: TGCGCCAGCGGGGGACAGGGGGCCACCGGGGAGCTGTTTTTT. Translated: CASGGQGATGELFF.

The V gene is TRBV4-1, the J gene TRBJ2-7; either TRBD1 or TRBD2 may fit D (6 bases each). V shed 8 bases and J shed 5 bases, with 16 bases lying between them. Per the germline V gene, CDR1 is MGHRA and CDR2 is YSYEKL. The CDR3 sequence is 13 residues long. The CDR3 sequence is CASGTPGVDEQYF. CDR3 DNA sequence: TGCGCCAGCGGGACACCGGGGGTGGACGAGCAGTACTTC.

The chain uses TRBV6-4 and TRBJ2-1, with 7 bases that match TRBD2. The CDR3 covers 13 residues. Germline V CDR1 and CDR2: MRHNA, SNTAGT. Germline trimming cut 5 bases from V and 5 bases from J; bases unmatched to any gene: 3. CDR3 region: CASSSGTNNEQFF. CDR3 nucleotide sequence: TGTGCCAGCAGTTCCGGGACTAACAATGAGCAGTTCTTC.

The chain combines TRBV20-1 with TRBJ2-1; no clear D. CDR1 and CDR2 from the germline V gene are DFQATT and SNEGSKA (reference sequence). V was shortened by 5 bases and J by 3 bases, with 11 bases between the two germline ends. The CDR3 totals 13 residues. Written as DNA, the CDR3 is TGCAGTGCTCTCCCCAGGTTCTACAATGAGCAGTTCTTC. It encodes CSALPRFYNEQFF.

The chain employs TRBV19 and TRBJ2-2; D is possibly TRBD2 (5 bases). The CDR3 consists of 12 residues. In germline, CDR1 is LNHDA, CDR2 SQIVND (reference sequence). V lost 11 bases, J lost 5 bases, and 12 bases lay in between. CDR3 nucleotides: TGTGCCTCAGAGGGAGTAACCGGGGAGCTGTTTTTT. Amino acids: CASEGVTGELFF.

The chain combines TRBV6-5 with TRBJ2-3; TRBD2 matches 10 bases. Trimming removed 0 bases from V and 2 bases from J; junction bases left unmatched: 14. Germline V gene data show CDR1 as MNHEY and CDR2 as SVGAGI. The CDR3 length is 20 residues. CDR3 loop: CASSYSKYLGLARNTDTQYF. CDR3 bases: TGTGCCAGCAGTTACTCGAAATATTTGGGACTAGCGAGGAACACAGATACGCAGTATTTT.

The CDR3 sequence is CASSFSGPTGELFF. CDR3 sequence (DNA): TGTGCCAGCAGTTTTTCAGGGCCCACCGGGGAGCTGTTTTTT. The chain employs TRBV12-3 or TRBV12-4 and TRBJ2-2, with D perhaps TRBD1 (5 bases). CDR3 length: 14 amino acids. Trimming shortened V by 3 bases and J by 4 bases, and 9 bases separated the two germline ends.

The chain uses TRBV7-9 and TRBJ2-1; 9 positions match TRBD2. CDR3 size: 17 residues. Trimming took 5 bases from V and 6 from J; bases not matched to a gene: 14. Germline lookup yields CDR1 SEHNR and CDR2 FQNEAQ (reference sequence). The CDR3 sequence is CASSGKSGGPFLNEQFF. The DNA for the CDR3 is TGTGCCAGCAGCGGCAAAAGCGGGGGGCCTTTTCTCAATGAGCAGTTCTTC. The full variable domain, rest sourced from reference TRBV7-9 and TRBJ2-1, is DTGVSQNPRHKITKRGQNVTFRCDPISEHNRLYWYRQTLGQGPEFLTYFQNEAQLEKSRLLSDRFSAERPKGSFSTLEIQRTEQGDSAMYLCASSGKSGGPFLNEQFFGPGTRLTVL.

This clonotype was counted once. The CDR3 sequence is CASSLNIYGIQDNTEAFF. CDR3 sequence (DNA): TGTGCCAGCAGTCTGAACATTTACGGGATACAGGACAACACTGAAGCTTTCTTT. V gene TRBV27 combines with J gene TRBJ1-1; a possible D gene is TRBD1 (5 bases). The CDR3 has 18 amino acids. V lost 5 bases to trimming and J lost 2 bases, with 24 bases between them. Per germline, CDR1 MNHEY and CDR2 SMNVEV (reference sequence).

As for this clonotype: A read error is likely, as this CDR3 ends without the conserved phenylalanine or tryptophan. For the CDR3, the DNA is TGCGCCAGCAGCCAAGGAGGGGGAGGCCAGCCCCAGCATGTT. Its protein is CASSQGGGGQPQHV. The chain couples TRBV4-1 to TRBJ1-5, with D tentatively TRBD1 (6 bases). The CDR3 sequence is 14 residues long. CDR1 is MGHRA, CDR2 YSYEKL, per germline. Trimming took off 1 base at V and 7 bases at J, with 11 bases between the two ends.

The genes are TRBV5-1 and TRBJ2-1, with D possibly TRBD1 on 5 matching bases. The V end lost 5 bases, the J end lost 6 bases, and 12 bases lay between the germline ends. The CDR3 contains 13 residues. Germline lookup yields CDR1 SGHRS and CDR2 YFSETQ. The DNA of the CDR3 is TGCGCCAGCAGTTACAGGAGTTCCAATGAGCAGTTCTTC. Its protein is CASSYRSSNEQFF.

The rearrangement links TRBV4-1 to TRBJ2-5; TRBD2 is a possible D gene (6 bases). This CDR3 has 19 residues. V was cut by 0 bases and J by 2 bases, with 22 bases left in between. The germline gives CDR1 MGHRA, CDR2 YSYEKL. The CDR3 sequence is CASSQESSWVAETQETQYF. CDR3 nucleotide sequence: TGCGCCAGCAGCCAAGAGAGCTCCTGGGTAGCGGAGACACAAGAGACCCAGTACTTC.

The genes are TRBV27 and TRBJ2-7; D perhaps matches TRBD2 (7 bases). V dropped 6 bases and J dropped 5 bases, with 14 bases sitting between them. The CDR3 runs 13 residues. Germline CDR1 and CDR2: MNHEY and SMNVEV (reference sequence). Here the CDR3 reads CASSWGGRDEQYF. The CDR3 DNA reads TGTGCCAGCAGCTGGGGGGGGCGCGACGAGCAGTACTTC.

This clonotype is a singleton in its sample. In nucleotides, the CDR3 is TGTGCCAGCAGTTTACTTAGTGCAAATGAGCAGTTCTTC. Its translation is CASSLLSANEQFF. J is TRBJ2-1 and V is TRBV27; D is undetermined. This CDR3 has 13 residues. In germline, CDR1 is MNHEY, CDR2 SMNVEV (reference sequence). Trimming cost V 2 bases and J 7 bases, with 9 bases left between them.

In its sample, this clonotype was seen once. This rearrangement joins TRBV19 to TRBJ2-1; a weak D match, TRBD2 (6 bases). Trimming shortened V by 4 bases and J by 7 bases, and 14 bases separated the two germline ends. The CDR3 length is 14 residues. Looked up from germline, CDR1 is LNHDA and CDR2 is SQIVND (reference sequence). The CDR3 sequence is CASSKRDLLNEQFF. The CDR3 DNA reads TGTGCCAGTAGTAAAAGGGACTTGCTAAATGAGCAGTTCTTC.

This CDR3 is CASKWGTKAYEQYF. As DNA, the CDR3 is TGTGCCAGCAAGTGGGGGACAAAGGCCTACGAGCAGTACTTC. The V gene is TRBV27, the J gene TRBJ2-7, with a weak D call TRBD1 (6 bases). V was pared by 7 bases and J by 2 bases, with 15 bases between. CDR3 length: 14 amino acids. The germline V gene has CDR1 MNHEY and CDR2 SMNVEV (reference sequence).